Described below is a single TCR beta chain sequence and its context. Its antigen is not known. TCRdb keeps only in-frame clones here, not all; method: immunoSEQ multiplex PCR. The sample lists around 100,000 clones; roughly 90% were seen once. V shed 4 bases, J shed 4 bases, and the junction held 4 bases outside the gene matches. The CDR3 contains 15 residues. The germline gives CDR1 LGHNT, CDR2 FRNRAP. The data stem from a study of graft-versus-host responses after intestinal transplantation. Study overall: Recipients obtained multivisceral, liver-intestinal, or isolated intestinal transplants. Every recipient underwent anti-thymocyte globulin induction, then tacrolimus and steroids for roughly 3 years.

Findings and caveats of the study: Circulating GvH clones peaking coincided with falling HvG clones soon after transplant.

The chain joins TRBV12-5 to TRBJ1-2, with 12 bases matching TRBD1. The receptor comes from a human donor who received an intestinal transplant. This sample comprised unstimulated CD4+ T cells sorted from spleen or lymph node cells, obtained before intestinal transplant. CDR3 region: CASGSGTGGFYGYTF. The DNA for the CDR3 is TGTGCTAGTGGTTCCGGGACAGGGGGCTTCTATGGCTACACCTTC.